This T cell receptor beta chain was profiled in a study of cytomegalovirus exposure and HLA in healthy donors. V lost 0 bases to trimming and J lost 2 bases, with 7 bases between them. This CDR3 has 14 residues. Germline loops: CDR1 PRHDT, CDR2 FYEKMQ (reference sequence). The PCR was carried out with 60 Vbeta primers and 13 Jbeta primers. Original handling: There were 70 million to 95 million unique TCR beta chains by a later count, and 10 million to 12 million of them were shared. The table came from immunoSEQ multiplex PCR; TCRdb's copy has only in-frame clones and leaves some out. V and J calls and clone size are copied from that table; D and trimming were computed from the DNA. Of approximately 190,000 clones listed, about 86% are singletons.

The TCR comes from a woman aged 18-29 years in good health and CMV-seropositive. The sample consisted of PBMCs. The chain employs TRBV13 and TRBJ1-1; D is possibly TRBD1 (6 bases). Written as DNA, the CDR3 is TGTGCCAGCAGCTTAGGGGGACAAAACACTGAAGCTTTCTTT. Translating it yields CASSLGGQNTEAFF.